The 5 T cell receptor delta chains listed next were all sequenced from one sample in a study of gamma-delta T cells after stem cell transplantation (dated by TCRdb to 2016 to 2017). The method was RT-PCR. Sequenced using an Illumina MiSeq. Clones were re-identified by TCRdb from the public reads with CATT, and rows with the same DNA were merged. The sample yields some 2,500 delta-chain clones; approximately 26% were counted once. The ten biggest clones cover about 7.3% of the sample. Sample: gamma-delta T cells. The receptor source for this set is a human donor. It is not recorded whose cells these are; they may come from a transplant donor.

A word on this clone: This may come from a read error, since a much larger clone is one base off. This chain links TRDV3 with TRDJ3; D gene uncertain. The germline gives CDR1 TVYSNPD, CDR2 GDNSRS (reference sequence). This CDR3 region has 18 residues. Trimming took off 4 bases at V and 0 bases at J, with 19 bases between the two ends. The CDR3 nucleotides are TGTGCCTCCACCATGCTGCCACAGAGCTCCTGGGACACCCGACAGATGTTTTTC. Protein product: CASTMLPQSSWDTRQMFF.

A remark on this clone: This may be a read error, as it is one base from a much larger clone. The chain joins TRDV2 to TRDJ3; 12 nucleotides line up with TRDD3. The germline CDR1 and CDR2 sequences are GEAIGNYY and EKD. CDR3 length: 18 residues. J gave up 2 bases and V 2 bases, and 3 bases lay outside the gene matches. In nucleotides, the CDR3 is TGTGCCTGTGACAATACTGGGGGATACCCCTGGGACACCCGACAGATGTTTTTC. Amino acid sequence: CACDNTGGYPWDTRQMFF.

This clone was observed a few times. A far larger clone is one nucleotide away, so this likely arose from a read error. The V call is TRDV2, the J call TRDJ1; TRDD3 matches 9 bases. The CDR3 is 16 amino acids. V gave up 5 bases and J gave up 0 bases; unmatched junction bases: 9. The germline V gene encodes CDR1 GEAIGNYY and CDR2 EKD. CDR3 sequence (DNA): TGTGCCTGTGTCTCGTACTGGGGGACTGACACCGATAAACTCATCTTT. This gives the protein CACVSYWGTDTDKLIF.

This clone was found a few times. V and J are TRDV3 and TRDJ1, with TRDD3 matching over 7 bases. CDR3 length: 16 amino acids. Germline V gives CDR1 TVYSNPD, CDR2 GDNSRS (reference sequence). The junction had 11 bases not matched to a gene; V was cut back by 1 base and J by 0 bases. The CDR3 bases are TGTGCCTTTACTCCCCTCTTACTGGGGTACACCGATAAACTCATCTTT. Its protein is CAFTPLLLGYTDKLIF.

This clone was counted between two and nine times. Just one base apart from a much larger clone, this may be a read error. Additional DNA sequences in this sample encode the identical CDR3. CDR3 sequence: CACDTPWGSPPSWDTRQMFF. The CDR3 region has the DNA TGCGCCTGTGACACTCCGTGGGGGTCACCACCCTCCTGGGACACCCGACAGATGTTTTTC. This sequence joins TRDV2 and TRDJ3, with D maybe TRDD3 (6 bases). The CDR3 is 20 residues long. The germline V gene has CDR1 GEAIGNYY and CDR2 EKD.